This T cell receptor (beta chain) comes out of a study of graft-versus-host responses after intestinal transplantation. For the study at large: For approximately three years after anti-thymocyte globulin induction, all recipients took tacrolimus and steroids.

Repertoires were generated with immunoSEQ multiplex PCR, while TCRdb's copy carries only in-frame clones and drops some. Counted here are 75,000 to 100,000 clones, about 93% occurring once; the ten biggest clones make up about 16%. About this clone itself: No antigen is known for it.

Study-wide points: Present in recipient marrow, GvH clones included some that appeared first in ileum or blood.

The V end was cut by 7 bases, the J end by 4 bases, with 17 bases between. This CDR3 is 15 amino acids long. CDR1 and CDR2 from the germline V gene are LNHDA and SQIVND (reference sequence). The clonotype originates from a human patient who received an intestinal transplant, so some T cells may come from the graft donor. The sample in question was PBMCs, obtained about 450 days after intestinal transplant. The rearrangement links TRBV19 to TRBJ2-1; D is uncertain. CDR3 DNA: TGTGCCAGTAACGTCCCAGGAGACTTTTACAATGAGCAGTTCTTC. Translating it yields CASNVPGDFYNEQFF.